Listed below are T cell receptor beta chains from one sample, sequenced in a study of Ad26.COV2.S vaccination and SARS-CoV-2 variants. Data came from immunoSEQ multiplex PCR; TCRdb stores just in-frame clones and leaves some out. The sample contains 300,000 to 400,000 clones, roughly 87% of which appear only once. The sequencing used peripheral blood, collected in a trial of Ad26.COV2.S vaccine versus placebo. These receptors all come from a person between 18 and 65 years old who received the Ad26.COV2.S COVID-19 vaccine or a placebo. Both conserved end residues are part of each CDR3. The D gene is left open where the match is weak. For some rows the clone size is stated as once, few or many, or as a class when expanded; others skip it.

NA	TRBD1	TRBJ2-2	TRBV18	CASSPRGQMNTGELFF	TGTGCCAGCTCACCACGGGGACAGATGAACACCGGGGAGCTGTTTTTT
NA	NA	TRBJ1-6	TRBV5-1	CASSLEARSPLHF	TGCGCCAGCAGCTTGGAAGCGAGGTCACCCCTCCACTTT
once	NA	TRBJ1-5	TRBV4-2	CASSQGSGRGIQPQHF	TGTGCCAGCAGCCAAGGTTCCGGTCGGGGGATACAGCCCCAGCATTTT
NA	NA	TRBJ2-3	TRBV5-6	CASSLGRGPDTQYF	TGTGCCAGCAGCTTGGGCAGGGGTCCAGATACGCAGTATTTT
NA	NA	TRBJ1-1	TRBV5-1	CASRGRENTEAFF	TGCGCCAGCAGGGGCAGGGAGAACACTGAAGCTTTCTTT
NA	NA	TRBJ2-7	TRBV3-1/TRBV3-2	CASSQEGFPSYEQYF	TGTGCCAGCAGCCAAGAAGGGTTCCCCTCCTACGAGCAGTACTTC
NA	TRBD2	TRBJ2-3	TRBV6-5	CASRGLDLGPQYF	TGTGCCAGCAGAGGACTAGACCTCGGGCCGCAGTATTTT
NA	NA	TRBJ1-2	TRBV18	CASSPPNGFGYTF	TGTGCCAGCTCACCACCGAACGGGTTTGGCTACACCTTC
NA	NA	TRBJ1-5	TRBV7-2	CASSLERAGPQHF	TGTGCCAGCAGCTTAGAAAGGGCCGGGCCCCAGCATTTT
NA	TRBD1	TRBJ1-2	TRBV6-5	CASSYYSGQGGYGYTF	TGTGCCAGCAGTTACTACTCGGGACAGGGGGGCTATGGCTACACCTTC
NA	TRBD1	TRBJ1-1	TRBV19	CASRQGGAYTEAFF	TGTGCCAGTAGACAAGGGGGCGCGTACACTGAAGCTTTCTTT
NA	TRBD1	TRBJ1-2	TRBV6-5	CASSYGGTANYGYTF	TGTGCCAGCAGTTACGGGGGGACAGCTAACTATGGCTACACCTTC
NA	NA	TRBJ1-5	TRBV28	CASRPGTPGGQPQHF	TGTGCCAGCAGACCGGGGACCCCAGGAGGCCAGCCCCAGCATTTT
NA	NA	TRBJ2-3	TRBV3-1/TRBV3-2	CASSQDGGTSTDTQYF	TGTGCCAGCAGCCAAGATGGTGGGACTAGCACAGATACGCAGTATTTT
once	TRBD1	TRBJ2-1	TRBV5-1	CASSWTGAQGEQFF	TGCGCCAGCAGCTGGACAGGCGCCCAGGGTGAGCAGTTCTTC
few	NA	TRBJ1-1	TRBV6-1	CASSEASQGRIEAFF	TGTGCCAGCAGTGAAGCATCCCAGGGGCGCATAGAAGCTTTCTTT
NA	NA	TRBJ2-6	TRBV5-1	CASSLSFESSGANVLTF	TGCGCCAGCAGCTTGTCATTTGAGAGCTCTGGGGCCAACGTCCTGACTTTC
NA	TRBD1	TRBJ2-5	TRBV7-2	CASSLELGQGGKTQYF	TGTGCCAGCAGCTTAGAGTTGGGACAGGGAGGGAAGACCCAGTACTTC
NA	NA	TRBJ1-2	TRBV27	CASSSRTSGGGYTF	TGTGCCAGCAGTTCCCGGACATCGGGGGGCGGCTACACCTTC
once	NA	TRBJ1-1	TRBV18	CASSTARNTEAFF	TGTGCCAGCTCGACGGCACGTAACACTGAAGCTTTCTTT
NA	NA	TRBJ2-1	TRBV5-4	CASSPSSGTRKTNEQFF	TGTGCCAGCAGCCCCAGTTCGGGGACCAGAAAAACCAATGAGCAGTTCTTC
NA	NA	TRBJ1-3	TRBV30	CAWNFGGSGNTIYF	TGTGCCTGGAATTTCGGGGGTTCCGGAAACACCATATATTTT
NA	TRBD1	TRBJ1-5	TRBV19	CASSFDRAGQPQHF	TGTGCCAGTAGTTTTGACAGGGCGGGTCAGCCCCAGCATTTT
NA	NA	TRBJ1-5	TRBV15	CATSRGVPGPQHF	TGTGCCACCAGCAGAGGGGTCCCGGGGCCCCAGCATTTT
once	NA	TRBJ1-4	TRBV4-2	CASSQDSTATNEKLFF	TGTGCCAGCAGCCAAGACAGCACAGCAACTAATGAAAAACTGTTTTTT
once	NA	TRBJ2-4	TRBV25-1	CASSAHGARDIQYF	TGTGCCAGCAGTGCCCACGGGGCGAGGGACATTCAGTACTTC
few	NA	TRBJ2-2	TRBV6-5	CASRGDGIYTGELFF	TGTGCCAGCAGGGGGGACGGGATCTACACCGGGGAGCTGTTTTTT
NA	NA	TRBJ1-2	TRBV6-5	CASSRGRGSNYGYTF	TGTGCCAGCAGCAGGGGCCGGGGCAGTAACTATGGCTACACCTTC
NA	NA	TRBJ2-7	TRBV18	CASSPRDGYEQYF	TGTGCCAGCTCACCCCGGGACGGGTACGAGCAGTACTTC
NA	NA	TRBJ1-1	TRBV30	CAWIWEMNTEAFF	TGTGCCTGGATTTGGGAAATGAACACTGAAGCTTTCTTT
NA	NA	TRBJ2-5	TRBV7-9	CASSLGAVTSREETQYF	TGTGCCAGCAGCTTAGGAGCGGTAACTAGCCGAGAAGAGACCCAGTACTTC
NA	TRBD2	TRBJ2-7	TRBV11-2	CASSLGLAGGQDEQYF	TGTGCCAGCAGCTTAGGGCTAGCGGGGGGGCAAGACGAGCAGTACTTC
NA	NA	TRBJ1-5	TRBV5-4	CASSGGGNQPQHF	TGTGCCAGCAGCGGCGGGGGGAATCAGCCCCAGCATTTT
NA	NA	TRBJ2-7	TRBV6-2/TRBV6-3	CASSYLKRQGYEQYF	TGTGCCAGCAGTTATCTCAAGAGGCAGGGCTACGAGCAGTACTTC
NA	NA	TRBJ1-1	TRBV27	CASSFSPNTEAFF	TGTGCCAGCAGTTTCTCACCGAACACTGAAGCTTTCTTT
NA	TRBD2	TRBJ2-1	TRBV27	CASSNLSGGPLYNEQFF	TGTGCCAGCTCGAACCTAAGCGGGGGACCTCTATACAATGAGCAGTTCTTC
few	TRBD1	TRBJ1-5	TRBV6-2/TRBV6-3	CASTPTGGNQPQHF	TGTGCCAGCACCCCCACAGGGGGTAATCAGCCCCAGCATTTT
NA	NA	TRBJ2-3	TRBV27	CASRTLTDTQYF	TGTGCCAGCAGAACATTAACAGATACGCAGTATTTT
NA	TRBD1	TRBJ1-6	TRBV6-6	CASSYADRDNSPLHF	TGTGCCAGCAGTTACGCGGACAGGGACAATTCACCCCTCCACTTT
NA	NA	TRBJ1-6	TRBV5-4	CASSSKSGWADSPLHF	TGTGCCAGCAGCTCGAAGAGTGGGTGGGCGGATTCACCCCTCCACTTT
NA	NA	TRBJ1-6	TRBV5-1	CASSPGNPPLHF	TGCGCCAGCAGCCCCGGGAATCCACCCCTCCACTTT
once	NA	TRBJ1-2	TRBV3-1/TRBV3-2	CASSPDRAYYGYTF	TGTGCCAGCAGCCCCGACAGAGCCTACTATGGCTACACCTTC
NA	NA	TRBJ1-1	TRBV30	CAWRDGSGGIEAFF	TGTGCCTGGAGAGACGGGAGCGGAGGAATTGAAGCTTTCTTT
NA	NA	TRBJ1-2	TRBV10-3	CAISELGGESSLDYGYTF	TGTGCCATCAGTGAGTTAGGAGGGGAGAGCTCCTTAGACTATGGCTACACCTTC
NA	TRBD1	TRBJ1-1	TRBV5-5	CASSSSGTGHTEAFF	TGTGCCAGCAGCTCCTCCGGGACAGGGCACACTGAAGCTTTCTTT
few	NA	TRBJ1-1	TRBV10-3	CAISGQLNTEAFF	TGTGCCATCAGTGGACAGTTGAACACTGAAGCTTTCTTT